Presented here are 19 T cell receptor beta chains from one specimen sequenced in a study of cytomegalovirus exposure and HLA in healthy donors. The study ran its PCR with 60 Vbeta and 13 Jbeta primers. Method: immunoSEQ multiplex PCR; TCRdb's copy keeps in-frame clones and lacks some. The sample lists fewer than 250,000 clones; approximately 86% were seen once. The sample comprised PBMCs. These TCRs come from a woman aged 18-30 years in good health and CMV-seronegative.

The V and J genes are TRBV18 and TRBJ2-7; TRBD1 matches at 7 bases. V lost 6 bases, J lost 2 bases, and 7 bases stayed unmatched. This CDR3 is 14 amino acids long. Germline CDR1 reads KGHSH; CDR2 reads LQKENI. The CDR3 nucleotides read TGTGCCAGCTCGCCCCGACAGGGCCCCTACGAGCAGTACTTC. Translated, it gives CASSPRQGPYEQYF.

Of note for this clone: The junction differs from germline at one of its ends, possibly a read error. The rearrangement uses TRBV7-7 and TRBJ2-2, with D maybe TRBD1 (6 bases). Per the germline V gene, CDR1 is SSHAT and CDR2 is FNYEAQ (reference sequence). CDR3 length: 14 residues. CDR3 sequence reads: CASSLGEGAGELFF. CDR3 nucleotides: TGTGCTAGCAGCTTGGGCGAGGGGGCCGGGGAGCTGTTTTTT.

The chain's CDR3 is CASSPSGRRAGELFF. DNA for the CDR3: TGTGCCAGCAGCCCTAGCGGGAGAAGGGCCGGGGAGCTGTTTTTT. The V and J genes are TRBV7-3 and TRBJ2-2, with 10 bases lining up with TRBD2. V was pared by 5 bases and J by 6 bases, with 6 bases of the junction left unmatched. This CDR3 is 15 amino acids long. Germline loops: CDR1 SGHTA, CDR2 FQGTGA.

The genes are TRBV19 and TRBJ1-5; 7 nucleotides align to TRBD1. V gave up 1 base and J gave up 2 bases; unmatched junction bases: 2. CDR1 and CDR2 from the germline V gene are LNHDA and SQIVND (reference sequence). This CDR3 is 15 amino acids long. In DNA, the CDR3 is TGTGCCAGTAGTATAGGGGGGACAGGCAATCAGCCCCAGCATTTT. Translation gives CASSIGGTGNQPQHF.

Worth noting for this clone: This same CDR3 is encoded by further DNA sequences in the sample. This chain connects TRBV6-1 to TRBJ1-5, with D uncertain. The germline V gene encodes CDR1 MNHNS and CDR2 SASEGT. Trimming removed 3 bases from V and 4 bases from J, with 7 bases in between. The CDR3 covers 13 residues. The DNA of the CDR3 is TGTGCCAGCAGTGAGCGGAGGAATCAGCCCCAGCATTTT. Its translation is CASSERRNQPQHF.

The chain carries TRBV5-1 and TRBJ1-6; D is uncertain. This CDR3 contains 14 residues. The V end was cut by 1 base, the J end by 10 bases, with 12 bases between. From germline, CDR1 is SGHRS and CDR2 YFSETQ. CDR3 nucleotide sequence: TGCGCCAGCAGCTTGTACGGCAGAGGATCACCCCTCCACTTT. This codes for CASSLYGRGSPLHF.

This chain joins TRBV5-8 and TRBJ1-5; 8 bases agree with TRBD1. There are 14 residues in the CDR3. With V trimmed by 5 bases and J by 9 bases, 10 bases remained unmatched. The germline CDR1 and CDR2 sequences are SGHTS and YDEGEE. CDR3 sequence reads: CASRRDRSTGPQHF. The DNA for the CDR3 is TGTGCCAGCAGGCGGGACAGGAGTACGGGGCCCCAGCATTTT.

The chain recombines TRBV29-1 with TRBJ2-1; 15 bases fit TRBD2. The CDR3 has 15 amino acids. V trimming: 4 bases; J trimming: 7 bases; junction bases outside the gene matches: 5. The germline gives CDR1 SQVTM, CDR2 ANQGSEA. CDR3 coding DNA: TGCAGCGTTGCGGGACTAGCGGGGGGTAGGAATGAGCAGTTCTTC. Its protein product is CSVAGLAGGRNEQFF.

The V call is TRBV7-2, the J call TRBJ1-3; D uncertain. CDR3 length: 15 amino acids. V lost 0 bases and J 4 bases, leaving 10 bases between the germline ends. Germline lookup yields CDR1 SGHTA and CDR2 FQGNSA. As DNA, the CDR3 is TGTGCCAGCAGCTTAGCAGCGGGGTACGGAAACACCATATATTTT. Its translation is CASSLAAGYGNTIYF.

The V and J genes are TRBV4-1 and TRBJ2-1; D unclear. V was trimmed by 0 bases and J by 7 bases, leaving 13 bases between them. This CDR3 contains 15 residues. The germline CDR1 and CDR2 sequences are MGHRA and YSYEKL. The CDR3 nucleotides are TGCGCCAGCAGCCAAGAAGAGACCCGGCGGAATGAGCAGTTCTTC. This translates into CASSQEETRRNEQFF.

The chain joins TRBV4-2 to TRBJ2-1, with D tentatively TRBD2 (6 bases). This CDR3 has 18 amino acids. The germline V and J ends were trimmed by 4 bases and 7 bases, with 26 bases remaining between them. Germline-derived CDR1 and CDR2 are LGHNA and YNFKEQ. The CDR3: CASSPSLAGSFGENEQFF. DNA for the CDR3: TGTGCCAGCAGCCCTTCTCTGGCGGGATCCTTTGGGGAGAATGAGCAGTTCTTC.

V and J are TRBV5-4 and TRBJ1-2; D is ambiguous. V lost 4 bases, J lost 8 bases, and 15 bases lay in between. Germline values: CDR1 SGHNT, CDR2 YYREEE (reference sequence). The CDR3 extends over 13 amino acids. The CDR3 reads CASSLVGGWGYTF. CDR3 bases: TGTGCCAGCAGCCTCGTCGGCGGCTGGGGCTACACCTTC.

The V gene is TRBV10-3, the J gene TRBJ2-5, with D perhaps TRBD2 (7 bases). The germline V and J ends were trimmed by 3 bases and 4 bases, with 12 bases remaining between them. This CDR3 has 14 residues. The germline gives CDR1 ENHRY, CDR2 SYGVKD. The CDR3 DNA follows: TGTGCCATCAGTGAAGGGGGGGCCCGAGAGACCCAGTACTTC. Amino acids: CAISEGGARETQYF.

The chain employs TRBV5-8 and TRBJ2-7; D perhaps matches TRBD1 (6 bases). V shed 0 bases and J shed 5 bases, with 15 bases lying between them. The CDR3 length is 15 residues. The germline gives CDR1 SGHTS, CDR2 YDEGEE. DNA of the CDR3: TGTGCCAGCAGCTTGGTCGGCAGGGGTCCCGACGAGCAGTACTTC. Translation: CASSLVGRGPDEQYF.

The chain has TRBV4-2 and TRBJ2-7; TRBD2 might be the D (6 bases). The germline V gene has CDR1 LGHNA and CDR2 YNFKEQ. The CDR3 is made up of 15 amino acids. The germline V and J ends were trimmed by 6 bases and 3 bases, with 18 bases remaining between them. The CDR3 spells CASRPERRGGYEQYF. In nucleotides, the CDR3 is TGTGCCAGCAGGCCCGAAAGGAGGGGAGGCTACGAGCAGTACTTC.

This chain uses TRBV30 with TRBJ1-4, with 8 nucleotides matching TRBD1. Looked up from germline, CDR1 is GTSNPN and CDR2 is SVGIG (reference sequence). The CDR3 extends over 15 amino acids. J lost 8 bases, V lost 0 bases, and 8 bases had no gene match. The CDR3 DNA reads TGTGCCTGGAGTGTACCCACAGGGGGAAAGGAAAAACTGTTTTTT. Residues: CAWSVPTGGKEKLFF.

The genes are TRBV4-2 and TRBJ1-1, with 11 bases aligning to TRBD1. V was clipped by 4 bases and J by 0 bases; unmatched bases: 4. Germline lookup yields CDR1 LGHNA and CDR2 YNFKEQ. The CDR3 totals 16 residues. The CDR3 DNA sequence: TGTGCCAGCAGCCCCCGGACAGGGGGCTTGAACACTGAAGCTTTCTTT. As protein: CASSPRTGGLNTEAFF.

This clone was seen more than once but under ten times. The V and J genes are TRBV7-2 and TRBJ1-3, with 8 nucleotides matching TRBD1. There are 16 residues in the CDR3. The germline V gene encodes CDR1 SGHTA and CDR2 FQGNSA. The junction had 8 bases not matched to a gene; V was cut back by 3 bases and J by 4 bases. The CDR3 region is CASSFGDRGSGNTIYF. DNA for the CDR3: TGTGCCAGCAGCTTCGGCGACAGGGGCAGCGGAAACACCATATATTTT.

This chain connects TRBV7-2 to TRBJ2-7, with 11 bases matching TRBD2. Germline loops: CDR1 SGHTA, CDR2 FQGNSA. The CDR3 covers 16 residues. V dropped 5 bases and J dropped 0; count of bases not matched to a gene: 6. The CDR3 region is CASSTSSGGFSYEQYF. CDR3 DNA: TGTGCCAGCAGCACGTCTAGCGGGGGGTTCTCCTACGAGCAGTACTTC.